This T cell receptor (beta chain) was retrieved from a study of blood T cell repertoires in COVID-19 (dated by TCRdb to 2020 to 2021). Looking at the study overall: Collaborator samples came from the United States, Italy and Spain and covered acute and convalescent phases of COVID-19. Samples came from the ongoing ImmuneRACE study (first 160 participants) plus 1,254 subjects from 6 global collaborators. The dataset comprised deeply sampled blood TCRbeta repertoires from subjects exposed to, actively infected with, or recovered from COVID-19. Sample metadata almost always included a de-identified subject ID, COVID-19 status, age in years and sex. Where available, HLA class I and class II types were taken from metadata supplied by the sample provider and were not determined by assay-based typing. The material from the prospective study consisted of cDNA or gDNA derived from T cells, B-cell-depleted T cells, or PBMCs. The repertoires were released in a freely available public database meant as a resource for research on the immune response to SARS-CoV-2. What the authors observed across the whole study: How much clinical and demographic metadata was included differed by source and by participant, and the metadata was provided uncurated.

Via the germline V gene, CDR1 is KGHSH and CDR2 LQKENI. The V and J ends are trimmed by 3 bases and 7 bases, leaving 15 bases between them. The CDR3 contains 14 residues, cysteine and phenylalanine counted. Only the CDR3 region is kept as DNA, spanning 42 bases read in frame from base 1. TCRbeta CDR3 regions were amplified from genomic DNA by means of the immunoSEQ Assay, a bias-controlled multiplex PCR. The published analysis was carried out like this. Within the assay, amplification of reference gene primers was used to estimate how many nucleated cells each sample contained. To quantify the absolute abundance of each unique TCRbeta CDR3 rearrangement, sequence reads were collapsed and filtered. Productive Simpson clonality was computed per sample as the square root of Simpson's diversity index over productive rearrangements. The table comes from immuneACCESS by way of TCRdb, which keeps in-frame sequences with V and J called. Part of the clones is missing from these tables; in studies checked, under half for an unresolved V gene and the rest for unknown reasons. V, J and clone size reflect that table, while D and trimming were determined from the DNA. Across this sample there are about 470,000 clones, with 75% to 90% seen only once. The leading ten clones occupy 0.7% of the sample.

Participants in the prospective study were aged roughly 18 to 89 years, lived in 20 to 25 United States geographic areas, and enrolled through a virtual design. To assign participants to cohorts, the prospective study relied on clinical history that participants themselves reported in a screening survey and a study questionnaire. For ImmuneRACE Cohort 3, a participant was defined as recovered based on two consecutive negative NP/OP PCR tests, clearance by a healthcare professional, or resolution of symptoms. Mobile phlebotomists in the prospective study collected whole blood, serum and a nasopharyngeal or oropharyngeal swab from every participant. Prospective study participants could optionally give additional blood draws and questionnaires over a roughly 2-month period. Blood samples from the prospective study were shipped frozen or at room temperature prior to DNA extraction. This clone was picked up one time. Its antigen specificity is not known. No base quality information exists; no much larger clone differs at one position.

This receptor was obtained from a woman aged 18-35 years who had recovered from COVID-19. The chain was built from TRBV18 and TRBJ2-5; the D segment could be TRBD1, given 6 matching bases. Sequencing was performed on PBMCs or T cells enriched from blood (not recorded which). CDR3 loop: CASSPSRDIGTQYF. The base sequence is TGTGCCAGCTCACCCTCTCGGGACATTGGGACCCAGTACTTC.